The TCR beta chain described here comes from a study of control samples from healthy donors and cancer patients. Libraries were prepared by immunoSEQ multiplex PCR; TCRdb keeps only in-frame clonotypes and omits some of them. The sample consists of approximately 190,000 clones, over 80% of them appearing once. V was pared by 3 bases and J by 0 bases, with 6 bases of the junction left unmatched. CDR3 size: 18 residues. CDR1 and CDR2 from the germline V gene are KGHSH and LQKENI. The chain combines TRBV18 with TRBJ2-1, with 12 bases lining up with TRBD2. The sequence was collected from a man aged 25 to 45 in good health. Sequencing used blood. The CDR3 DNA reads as TGTGCCAGCTCACCGGGACTAGCGGGCCGGAGCTCCTACAATGAGCAGTTCTTC. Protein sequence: CASSPGLAGRSSYNEQFF.